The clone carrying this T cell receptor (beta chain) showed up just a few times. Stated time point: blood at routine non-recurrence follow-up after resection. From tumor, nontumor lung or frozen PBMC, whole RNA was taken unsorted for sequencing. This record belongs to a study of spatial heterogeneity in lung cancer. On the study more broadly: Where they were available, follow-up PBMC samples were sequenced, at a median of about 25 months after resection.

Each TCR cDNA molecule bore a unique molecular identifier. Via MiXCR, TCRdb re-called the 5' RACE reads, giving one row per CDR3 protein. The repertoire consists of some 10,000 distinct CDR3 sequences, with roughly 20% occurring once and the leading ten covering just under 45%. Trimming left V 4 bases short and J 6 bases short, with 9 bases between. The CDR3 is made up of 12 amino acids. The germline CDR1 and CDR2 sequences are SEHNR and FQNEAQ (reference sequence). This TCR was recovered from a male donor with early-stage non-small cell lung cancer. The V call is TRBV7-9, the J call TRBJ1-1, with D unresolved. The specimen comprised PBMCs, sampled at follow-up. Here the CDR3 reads CASSSVQAEAFF. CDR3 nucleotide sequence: TGTGCCAGCAGCTCCGTCCAGGCTGAAGCTTTCTTT.